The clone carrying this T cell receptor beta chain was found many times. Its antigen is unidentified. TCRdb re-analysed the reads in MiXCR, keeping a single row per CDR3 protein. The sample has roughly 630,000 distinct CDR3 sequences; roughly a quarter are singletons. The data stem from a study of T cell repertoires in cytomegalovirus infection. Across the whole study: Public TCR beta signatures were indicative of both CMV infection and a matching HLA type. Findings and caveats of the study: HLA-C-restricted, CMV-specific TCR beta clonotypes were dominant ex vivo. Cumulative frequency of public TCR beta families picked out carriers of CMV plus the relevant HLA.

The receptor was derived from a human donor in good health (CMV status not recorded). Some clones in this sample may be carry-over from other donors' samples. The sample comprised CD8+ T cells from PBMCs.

The CDR3 DNA follows: TGTGCCAGCAGTCGCGGAGAGTTTAGCACAGATACGCAGTATTTT. It translates to CASSRGEFSTDTQYF. The J gene is TRBJ2-3, the V gene TRBV12-3 or TRBV12-4; no definite D call. There are 15 residues in the CDR3. Trimming pared 5 bases from V and 0 bases from J, leaving 12 bases between.